One T cell receptor beta chain is described in this entry. Its target is unknown. This sample was taken from a study of T cell repertoires in cytomegalovirus infection. Study at large: Public TCR beta signatures provided an indication of both CMV infection and a matching HLA type.

Study results and limitations: Dominant in the ex vivo response were TCR beta clonotypes restricted by HLA-C and specific for CMV.

J lost 0 bases, V lost 8 bases, and 7 bases had no gene match. The CDR3 is 15 amino acids. Per germline, CDR1 MNHNS and CDR2 SASEGT. From the reads, TCRdb called clonotypes with MiXCR, one entry per CDR3 protein. The sample includes hundreds of thousands of distinct CDR3 sequences, around a third of them seen just once. The TCR originated in a human donor in good health (CMV status not recorded). Some clones in this sample may be carry-over from other donors' samples. The V gene is TRBV6-1, the J gene TRBJ2-3; 8 bases are a match to TRBD1. The starting material was cultured PBMCs, obtained from culture after CMV antigen stimulation. In DNA, the CDR3 is TGTGCCAGCGGACGGGACAGGTTTAGCACAGATACGCAGTATTTT. Translation gives CASGRDRFSTDTQYF.